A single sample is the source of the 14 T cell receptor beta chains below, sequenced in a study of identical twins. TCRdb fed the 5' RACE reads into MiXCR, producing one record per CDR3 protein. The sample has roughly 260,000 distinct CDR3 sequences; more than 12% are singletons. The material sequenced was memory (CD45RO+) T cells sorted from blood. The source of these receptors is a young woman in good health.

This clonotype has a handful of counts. The CDR3 loop reads CASSLVPGQGNTIYF. CDR3 DNA sequence: TGTGCCAGCAGCTTGGTCCCCGGGCAAGGAAACACCATATATTTT. The chain has TRBV5-6 and TRBJ1-3; D remains unclear. Trimming cost V 0 bases and J 4 bases, with 11 bases left between them. Per the germline V gene, CDR1 is SGHDT and CDR2 is YYEEEE. The CDR3 extends over 15 amino acids. The full variable domain, rest sourced from reference TRBV5-6 and TRBJ1-3, is DAGVTQSPTHLIKTRGQQVTLRCSPKSGHDTVSWYQQALGQGPQFIFQYYEEEERQRGNFPDRFSGHQFPNYSSELNVNALLLGDSALYLCASSLVPGQGNTIYFGEGSWLTVV.

The CDR3 DNA reads TGTGCCAGCAGCCCTCATTTAGTGGACACCGGGGAGCTGTTTTTT. Its translation is CASSPHLVDTGELFF. This chain connects TRBV3-1 to TRBJ2-2; no reliable D call. In germline, CDR1 is LGHDT, CDR2 YNNKEL (reference sequence). There are 15 residues in the CDR3. Trimming left V 4 bases short and J 3 bases short, with 12 bases between.

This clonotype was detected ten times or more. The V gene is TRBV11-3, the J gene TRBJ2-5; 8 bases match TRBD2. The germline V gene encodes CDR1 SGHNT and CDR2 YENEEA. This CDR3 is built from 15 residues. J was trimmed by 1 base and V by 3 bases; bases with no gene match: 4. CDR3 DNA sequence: TGTGCCAGCAGCTTCGGCGGGGGGACCCAAGAGACCCAGTACTTC. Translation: CASSFGGGTQETQYF.

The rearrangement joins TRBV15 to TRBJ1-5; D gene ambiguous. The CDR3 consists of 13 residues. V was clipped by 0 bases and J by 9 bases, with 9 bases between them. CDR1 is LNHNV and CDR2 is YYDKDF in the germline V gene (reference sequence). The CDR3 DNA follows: TGTGCCACCAGCAGAGATGAGGCGCGGCCCCAGCATTTT. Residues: CATSRDEARPQHF.

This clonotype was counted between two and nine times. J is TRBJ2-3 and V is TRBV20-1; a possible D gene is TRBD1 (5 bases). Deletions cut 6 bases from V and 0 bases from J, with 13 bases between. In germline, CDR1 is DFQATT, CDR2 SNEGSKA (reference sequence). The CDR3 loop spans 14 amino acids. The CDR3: CSAEQAFSTDTQYF. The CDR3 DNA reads TGCAGTGCCGAACAGGCCTTTAGCACAGATACGCAGTATTTT.

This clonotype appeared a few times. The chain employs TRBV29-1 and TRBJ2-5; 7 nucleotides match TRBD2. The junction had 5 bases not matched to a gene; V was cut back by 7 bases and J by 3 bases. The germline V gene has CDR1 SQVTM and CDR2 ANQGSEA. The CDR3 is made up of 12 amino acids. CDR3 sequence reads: CSGISGKETQYF. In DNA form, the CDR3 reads TGCAGCGGTATAAGCGGGAAAGAGACCCAGTACTTC.

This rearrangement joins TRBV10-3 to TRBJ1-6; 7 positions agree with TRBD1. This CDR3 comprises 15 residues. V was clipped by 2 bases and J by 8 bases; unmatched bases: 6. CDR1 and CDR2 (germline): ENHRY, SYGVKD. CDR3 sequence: CAISEGGQSHSPLHF. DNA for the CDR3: TGTGCCATCAGTGAGGGGGGACAGAGTCATTCACCCCTCCACTTT.

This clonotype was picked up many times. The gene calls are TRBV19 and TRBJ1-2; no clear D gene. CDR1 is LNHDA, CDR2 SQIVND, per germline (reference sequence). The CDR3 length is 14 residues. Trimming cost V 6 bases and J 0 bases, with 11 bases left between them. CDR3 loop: CASRDGPANYGYTF. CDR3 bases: TGTGCCAGTAGAGACGGACCAGCTAACTATGGCTACACCTTC.

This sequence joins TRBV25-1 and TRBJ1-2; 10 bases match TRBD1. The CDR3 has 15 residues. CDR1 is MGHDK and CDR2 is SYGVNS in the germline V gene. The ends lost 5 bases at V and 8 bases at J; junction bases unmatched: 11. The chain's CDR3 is CASSITGTGEDGYTF. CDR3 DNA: TGTGCCAGCAGTATAACCGGGACAGGGGAGGACGGCTACACCTTC.

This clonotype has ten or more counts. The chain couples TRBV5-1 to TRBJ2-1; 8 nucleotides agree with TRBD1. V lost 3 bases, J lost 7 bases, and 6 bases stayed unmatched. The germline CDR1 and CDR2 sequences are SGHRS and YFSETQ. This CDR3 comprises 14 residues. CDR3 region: CASSWGDRSNEQFF. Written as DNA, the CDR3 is TGCGCCAGCAGCTGGGGGGACAGGTCTAATGAGCAGTTCTTC.

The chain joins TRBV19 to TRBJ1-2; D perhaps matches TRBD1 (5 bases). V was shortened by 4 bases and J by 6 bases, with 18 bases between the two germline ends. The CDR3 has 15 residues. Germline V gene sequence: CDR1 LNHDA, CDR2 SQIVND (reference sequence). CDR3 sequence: CASSTSSRGYHGYTF. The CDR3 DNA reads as TGTGCCAGTAGTACCTCTTCACGGGGCTACCATGGCTACACCTTC.

CDR3 region: CAIRGLAGDGEQYF. The CDR3 bases are TGTGCCATCAGAGGACTAGCGGGGGACGGTGAGCAGTACTTC. The gene calls are TRBV10-3 and TRBJ2-7, with 13 bases that match TRBD2. Germline CDR1 is ENHRY and CDR2 is SYGVKD. The CDR3 spans 14 residues. The J segment lost 7 bases and the V segment lost 6 bases, leaving 6 bases of the junction unmatched.

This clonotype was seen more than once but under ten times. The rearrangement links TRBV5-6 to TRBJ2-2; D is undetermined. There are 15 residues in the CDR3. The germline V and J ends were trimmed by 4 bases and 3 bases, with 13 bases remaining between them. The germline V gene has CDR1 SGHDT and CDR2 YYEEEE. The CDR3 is CASSRREAYTGELFF. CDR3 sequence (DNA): TGTGCCAGCAGCCGGCGAGAGGCCTACACCGGGGAGCTGTTTTTT.

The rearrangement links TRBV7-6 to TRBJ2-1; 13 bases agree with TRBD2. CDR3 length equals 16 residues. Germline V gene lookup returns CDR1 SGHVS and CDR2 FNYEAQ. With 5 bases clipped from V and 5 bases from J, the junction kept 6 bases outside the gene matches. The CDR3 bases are TGTGCCAGCAGCCATGGACTAGCGGGAGCGCACAATGAGCAGTTCTTC. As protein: CASSHGLAGAHNEQFF. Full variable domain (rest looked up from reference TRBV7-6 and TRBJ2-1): GAGVSQSPRYKVTKRGQDVALRCDPISGHVSLYWYRQALGQGPEFLTYFNYEAQQDKSGLPNDRFSAERPEGSISTLTIQRTEQRDSAMYRCASSHGLAGAHNEQFFGPGTRLTVL.